This TCR beta chain was identified during a study of T cell responses to AZD1222 COVID-19 vaccine. Germline CDR1 and CDR2: SGHRS and YFSETQ. The CDR3 contains 16 residues. Trimming left V 2 bases short and J 2 bases short, with 15 bases between. Libraries were prepared by immunoSEQ multiplex PCR; TCRdb keeps only in-frame clonotypes and omits some of them. The data contain about 130,000 clones, 92% of them singletons. General study results and limits: At baseline, just five to seven AZD1222 recipients tested seropositive. White British ancestry dominated among donors, who included more females, and clonal diversity was possibly underestimated.

As regards this clone: The antigen remains undetermined.

The material sequenced was peripheral blood, taken on day 0 of AZD1222 vaccination. The genes are TRBV5-1 and TRBJ2-3, with D possibly matching TRBD1 (6 bases). The sequence came from an adult in good health. The CDR3 coding sequence is TGCGCCAGCAGCTTTGATTGGGACAACCCCACAGATACGCAGTATTTT. Protein: CASSFDWDNPTDTQYF.